Shown below are 28 T cell receptor beta chains from a single sample sequenced in a study of sequential checkpoint blockade in melanoma. Repertoires were generated with immunoSEQ multiplex PCR, while TCRdb's copy carries only in-frame clones and drops some. The sample comprises some 8,100 clones, roughly 30% of which are singletons, and almost 5.5% rests with the top ten. The treatment here: randomized to nivolumab then ipilimumab (arm A) or the reverse (arm B). Sequencing was performed on tumor tissue (inferred from file names), taken from a patient given nivolumab and ipilimumab in sequence. Receptor source: a human donor with melanoma.

The rearrangement joins TRBV5-1 to TRBJ1-4, with TRBD1 as a possible D gene (6 bases). The CDR3 has 16 residues. The ends were cut back, 4 bases at V and 8 bases at J, with 21 bases in the middle. CDR1 is SGHRS and CDR2 is YFSETQ in the germline V gene. The CDR3 region is CASSLGGRSKEEKLFF. The CDR3 bases are TGCGCCAGCAGCCTAGGGGGACGGAGCAAGGAGGAAAAACTGTTTTTT.

The CDR3 protein is CASSIEGQTEKLFF. Written as DNA, the CDR3 is TGTGCCAGTAGTATAGAGGGACAGACTGAAAAACTGTTTTTT. This chain uses TRBV19 with TRBJ1-4, with 7 bases fitting TRBD1. Per the germline V gene, CDR1 is LNHDA and CDR2 is SQIVND (reference sequence). V dropped 0 bases and J dropped 7; count of bases not matched to a gene: 2. This CDR3 region has 14 residues.

Details on this clone: The germline gene is not matched at one end of the junction; a read error may be the cause. The chain recombines TRBV11-3 with TRBJ2-7; tentatively, D is TRBD1 (6 bases). Germline CDR1 is SGHNT and CDR2 is YENEEA. CDR3 length equals 15 residues. CDR3 bases: TGTGCCAGCAGCCTAGATATGACAGGTGCCTACGAGCAGTACTTC. This sequence encodes CASSLDMTGAYEQYF.

CDR3 nucleotide sequence: TGTGCCAGCCGACAGGCCCTTCCTGGAAACACTGAAGCTTTCTTT. Protein product: CASRQALPGNTEAFF. The J gene is TRBJ1-1, the V gene TRBV25-1, with D possibly matching TRBD1 (6 bases). V dropped 8 bases and J dropped 2 bases, with 18 bases sitting between them. The CDR3 length is 15 residues. Germline V gene sequence: CDR1 MGHDK, CDR2 SYGVNS.

A few counts support this clone. This chain uses TRBV15 with TRBJ2-5; D is undetermined. The CDR3 spans 14 residues. Trimming stripped 0 bases from V and 2 bases from J, with 7 bases between. Germline lookup yields CDR1 LNHNV and CDR2 YYDKDF (reference sequence). CDR3 sequence (DNA): TGTGCCACCAGCAGAGATATGGCTCAAGAGACCCAGTACTTC. Its translation: CATSRDMAQETQYF.

The chain joins TRBV29-1 to TRBJ2-1; 14 bases are a match to TRBD2. The CDR3 is made up of 14 amino acids. Germline CDR1 and CDR2: SQVTM and ANQGSEA. Trimming took 6 bases from V and 10 from J; bases not matched to a gene: 8. Here the CDR3 reads CSVRLAGGPKEQFF. CDR3 sequence (DNA): TGCAGCGTCAGACTAGCGGGAGGGCCGAAGGAGCAGTTCTTC.

This clone was seen at least ten times. The chain employs TRBV11-3 and TRBJ2-2; 8 nucleotides align to TRBD2. CDR1 and CDR2 from the germline V gene are SGHNT and YENEEA. V was pared by 5 bases and J by 1 base, with 3 bases of the junction left unmatched. The CDR3 is 15 amino acids. Here the CDR3 reads CASSTLAGNTGELFF. CDR3 DNA: TGTGCCAGCAGCACCCTAGCGGGGAACACCGGGGAGCTGTTTTTT.

Only one count was recorded for this clone. The chain employs TRBV19 and TRBJ1-6; 7 bases line up with TRBD1. The germline V gene has CDR1 LNHDA and CDR2 SQIVND (reference sequence). The CDR3 is 13 amino acids. The trim removed 7 bases at V and 6 bases at J, leaving 3 bases unmatched. The CDR3 nucleotides read TGTGCCAGTAAGAGGGACAGTAATTCACCCCTCCACTTT. Translating gives CASKRDSNSPLHF.

The chain carries TRBV6-8 and TRBJ2-7; D is perhaps TRBD2 (5 bases). The V gene lost 7 bases and the J gene lost 5 bases, with 15 bases spanning the gap. This CDR3 has 13 residues. Germline CDR1 and CDR2: MNHGY and SAAAGT. The CDR3 reads CASTRGPGNEQYF. CDR3 DNA: TGTGCCAGCACCCGCGGACCGGGGAACGAGCAGTACTTC.

V and J are TRBV29-1 and TRBJ2-3; D gene ambiguous. Trimming left V 3 bases short and J 2 bases short, with 9 bases between. This CDR3 spans 13 amino acids. CDR1 SQVTM and CDR2 ANQGSEA come from the germline V gene. CDR3 residues: CSVDSRNTDTQYF. In nucleotides, the CDR3 is TGCAGCGTTGATTCCAGAAACACAGATACGCAGTATTTT.

V and J are TRBV19 and TRBJ2-7, with D possibly being TRBD1 or TRBD2 (5 bases each). The germline V gene encodes CDR1 LNHDA and CDR2 SQIVND (reference sequence). V was shortened by 6 bases and J by 2 bases, with 17 bases between the two germline ends. This CDR3 spans 15 amino acids. The CDR3 region is CASSLSGTKPYEQYF. CDR3 nucleotide sequence: TGTGCCAGTAGCCTTTCCGGGACCAAGCCCTACGAGCAGTACTTC.

The chain employs TRBV18 and TRBJ1-5; 9 bases match TRBD1. Germline V lookup: CDR1 KGHSH, CDR2 LQKENI. Unmatched junction bases numbered 1, after V lost 3 bases and J lost 4 bases. The CDR3 sequence is 14 residues long. The DNA of the CDR3 is TGTGCCAGCTCACCCGGACAGGGGAATCAGCCCCAGCATTTT. Protein product: CASSPGQGNQPQHF.

The chain employs TRBV30 and TRBJ1-3; TRBD1 agrees at 7 bases. After removal of 4 bases from V and 0 bases from J, the junction contained 9 bases not matched to a gene. The CDR3 covers 16 residues. CDR1 is GTSNPN, CDR2 SVGIG, per germline (reference sequence). CDR3 sequence (DNA): TGTGCCTGGACCTTGGGACAGTCGAGCTCTGGAAACACCATATATTTT. Protein product: CAWTLGQSSSGNTIYF.

This clone was counted ten times or more. The rearrangement links TRBV11-3 to TRBJ2-2; D is unclear. V lost 2 bases and J 6 bases, leaving 13 bases between the germline ends. This CDR3 region has 15 residues. Germline V gives CDR1 SGHNT, CDR2 YENEEA. In DNA form, the CDR3 reads TGTGCCAGCAGCTTAAACGCGTTGGCGGCCGGGGAGCTGTTTTTT. It codes for CASSLNALAAGELFF. Looking up the rest from reference TRBV11-3 and TRBJ2-2 gives the full variable domain: EAGVVQSPRYKIIEKKQPVAFWCNPISGHNTLYWYLQNLGQGPELLIRYENEEAVDDSQLPKDRFSAERLKGVDSTLKIQPAELGDSAVYLCASSLNALAAGELFFGEGSRLTVL.

The rearrangement uses TRBV18 and TRBJ2-1; no reliable D call. V lost 3 bases to trimming and J lost 6 bases, with 12 bases between them. CDR3 size: 14 residues. Looked up from germline, CDR1 is KGHSH and CDR2 is LQKENI. DNA for the CDR3: TGTGCCAGCTCACCCTTGGGTTCGGGCAATGAGCAGTTCTTC. As protein: CASSPLGSGNEQFF.

This clone occurred a few times. This chain uses TRBV9 with TRBJ2-2; 7 bases align to TRBD1. This CDR3 has 13 residues. The trim removed 7 bases at V and 3 bases at J, leaving 3 bases unmatched. CDR1 SGDLS and CDR2 YYNGEE come from the germline V gene. The CDR3 bases are TGTGCCAGCGGGGGACAGTACACCGGGGAGCTGTTTTTT. Its translation is CASGGQYTGELFF.

The chain joins TRBV29-1 to TRBJ1-1, with unresolved D. V was cut by 4 bases and J by 4 bases, with 13 bases left in between. Germline CDR1 SQVTM, CDR2 ANQGSEA. This CDR3 spans 13 amino acids. The CDR3 here is CSVAQVGGTEAFF. In DNA form, the CDR3 reads TGCAGCGTTGCCCAGGTCGGAGGCACTGAAGCTTTCTTT.

This clone was recorded many times. J is TRBJ2-3 and V is TRBV9, with 9 bases lining up with TRBD1. V dropped 4 bases and J dropped 4; count of bases not matched to a gene: 4. Germline loops: CDR1 SGDLS, CDR2 YYNGEE. This CDR3 spans 14 amino acids. The CDR3 loop is CASSTRTGADTQYF. CDR3 nucleotide sequence: TGTGCCAGCAGCACCCGGACAGGGGCAGATACGCAGTATTTT.

This clone has at least ten counts. The chain combines TRBV11-3 with TRBJ2-1; maybe TRBD1 (6 bases). The CDR3 is made up of 16 amino acids. Trimming pared 7 bases from V and 1 base from J, leaving 17 bases between. Per germline, CDR1 SGHNT and CDR2 YENEEA. The CDR3, as DNA: TGTGCCAGCACCCTGACAGGCGAGACTTCCTACAATGAGCAGTTCTTC. It is translated as CASTLTGETSYNEQFF.

V usage is TRBV18 and J usage is TRBJ2-2; D may be TRBD1 or TRBD2 (5 bases each). CDR3 size: 16 residues. Germline CDR1 reads KGHSH; CDR2 reads LQKENI. Trimming removed 3 bases at V and 2 bases at J, with 13 bases between. The CDR3 DNA reads TGTGCCAGCTCACCCTATCCGGGGCGAAACACCGGGGAGCTGTTTTTT. Its protein is CASSPYPGRNTGELFF.

The chain carries TRBV29-1 and TRBJ1-4; 10 bases fit TRBD1. Germline CDR1 and CDR2: SQVTM and ANQGSEA. The CDR3 is 14 amino acids. Losses at the gene ends were 7 bases for V and 7 bases for J; bases not matched to a gene: 9. The CDR3 loop reads CSAYYRDRGEKLFF. The CDR3, as DNA: TGCAGCGCCTATTACCGGGACAGGGGTGAAAAACTGTTTTTT.

The chain joins TRBV11-3 to TRBJ2-7; 8 nucleotides agree with TRBD1. CDR1 and CDR2 (germline): SGHNT, YENEEA. The CDR3 length is 14 residues. V shed 1 base, J shed 5 bases, and the junction held 4 bases outside the gene matches. The CDR3 bases are TGTGCCAGCAGCTTAGGGACAGGGAATAACGAGCAGTACTTC. Its protein is CASSLGTGNNEQYF.

This chain links TRBV6-8 with TRBJ2-2; 9 bases match TRBD1. CDR1 MNHGY and CDR2 SAAAGT come from the germline V gene. The length of the CDR3 is 18 residues. V shed 0 bases, J shed 2 bases, and the junction held 7 bases outside the gene matches. Here the CDR3 reads CASSYSGWDRVNTGELFF. In DNA form, the CDR3 reads TGTGCCAGCAGTTACTCGGGCTGGGACAGGGTAAACACCGGGGAGCTGTTTTTT.

This clone was seen a handful of times. This sequence joins TRBV30 and TRBJ1-5; D call uncertain. This CDR3 contains 16 residues. Looked up from germline, CDR1 is GTSNPN and CDR2 is SVGIG (reference sequence). The V end lost 1 base, the J end lost 1 base, and 14 bases lay between the germline ends. The chain's CDR3 is CAWSGPPPGSNQPQHF. The CDR3 coding sequence is TGTGCCTGGAGTGGACCCCCCCCGGGAAGCAATCAGCCCCAGCATTTT.

This clone is categorized as medium-sized. The rearrangement links TRBV11-3 to TRBJ2-1, with D perhaps TRBD1 (5 bases). Trimming left V 5 bases short and J 0 bases short, with 11 bases between. There are 15 residues in the CDR3. Germline-derived CDR1 and CDR2 are SGHNT and YENEEA. CDR3 loop: CASSPQVSSYNEQFF. CDR3 sequence (DNA): TGTGCCAGCAGCCCACAGGTCAGCTCCTACAATGAGCAGTTCTTC.

This chain uses TRBV5-1 with TRBJ2-7; TRBD2 aligns across 9 bases. CDR3 length equals 16 residues. Germline assignment: CDR1 SGHRS and CDR2 YFSETQ. With V trimmed by 4 bases and J by 3 bases, 11 bases remained unmatched. The CDR3, as DNA: TGCGCCAGCAGCCGATCCTCTAGCGGGGCTCTCTACGAGCAGTACTTC. Translated, it gives CASSRSSSGALYEQYF.

This clone was counted only a few times. The chain joins TRBV29-1 to TRBJ2-5; D is possibly TRBD1 or TRBD2 (6 bases each). Germline V CDR1 and CDR2: SQVTM, ANQGSEA. The V gene lost 3 bases and the J gene lost 4 bases, with 12 bases spanning the gap. This CDR3 has 13 amino acids. As DNA, the CDR3 is TGCAGCGTTGACGAGGGGGGAGGAGAGACCCAGTACTTC. Translating gives CSVDEGGGETQYF.

The chain links TRBV5-1 to TRBJ2-1, with 10 bases that match TRBD2. Trimming cost V 5 bases and J 8 bases; bases outside gene matches: 10. The CDR3 covers 15 residues. Germline V gives CDR1 SGHRS, CDR2 YFSETQ. Here the CDR3 reads CASRGLAASVDEQFF. The CDR3 DNA follows: TGCGCCAGCAGAGGACTAGCGGCTTCTGTGGATGAGCAGTTCTTC. Full variable domain (missing parts from reference TRBV5-1 and TRBJ2-1): KAGVTQTPRYLIKTRGQQVTLSCSPISGHRSVSWYQQTPGQGLQFLFEYFSETQRNKGNFPGRFSGRQFSNSRSEMNVSTLELGDSALYLCASRGLAASVDEQFFGPGTRLTVL.